This record covers a single T cell receptor (beta chain). The CDR3 contains 14 residues. V dropped 6 bases and J dropped 0 bases, with 15 bases sitting between them. Germline loops: CDR1 SQVTM, CDR2 ANQGSEA. A single record per CDR3 protein comes from TCRdb applying MiXCR to the 5' RACE reads. This table holds around 81,000 distinct CDR3 sequences, 13% to 15% found once. These data originate in a study of early T cells in non-severe SARS-CoV-2 infection. The sequence came from an adult who was a healthcare worker with PCR-confirmed SARS-CoV-2 infection or an uninfected control (not recorded which). Sequenced: whole blood. The genes are TRBV29-1 and TRBJ2-7; a weak D match, TRBD2 (6 bases). Written as DNA, the CDR3 is TGCAGCGTCGCTTTCGGGGGACGCTCCTACGAGCAGTACTTC. Protein: CSVAFGGRSYEQYF.